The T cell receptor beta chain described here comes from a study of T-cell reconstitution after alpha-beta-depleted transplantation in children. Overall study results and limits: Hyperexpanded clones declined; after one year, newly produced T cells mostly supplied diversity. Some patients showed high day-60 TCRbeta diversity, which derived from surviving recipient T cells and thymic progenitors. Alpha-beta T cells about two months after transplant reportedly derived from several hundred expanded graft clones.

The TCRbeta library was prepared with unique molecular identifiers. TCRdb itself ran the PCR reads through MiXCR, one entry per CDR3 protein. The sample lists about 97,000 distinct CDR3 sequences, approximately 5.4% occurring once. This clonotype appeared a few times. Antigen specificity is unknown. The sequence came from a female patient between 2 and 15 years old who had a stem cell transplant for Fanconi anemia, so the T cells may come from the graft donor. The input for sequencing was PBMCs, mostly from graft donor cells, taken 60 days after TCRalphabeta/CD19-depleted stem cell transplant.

CDR3 region: CASSFGRAQGANVLTF. For the CDR3, the DNA is TGTGCCAGCAGTTTCGGCAGGGCCCAAGGGGCCAACGTCCTGACTTTC. The V gene is TRBV12-3 or TRBV12-4, the J gene TRBJ2-6; D is perhaps TRBD1 (5 bases). The V end was cut by 3 bases, the J end by 4 bases, with 13 bases between. There are 16 residues in the CDR3.